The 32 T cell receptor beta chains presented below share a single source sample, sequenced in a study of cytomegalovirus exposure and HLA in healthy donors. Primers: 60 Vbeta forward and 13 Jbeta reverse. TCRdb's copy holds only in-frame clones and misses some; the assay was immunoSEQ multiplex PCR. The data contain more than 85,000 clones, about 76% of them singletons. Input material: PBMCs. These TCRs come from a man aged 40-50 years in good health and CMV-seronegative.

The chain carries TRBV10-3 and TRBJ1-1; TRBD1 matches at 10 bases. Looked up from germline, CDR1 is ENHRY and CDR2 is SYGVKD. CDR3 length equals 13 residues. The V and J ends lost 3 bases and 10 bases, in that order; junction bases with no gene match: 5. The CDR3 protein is CAISDPTGGTAFF. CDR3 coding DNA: TGTGCCATCAGTGACCCGACAGGGGGCACAGCTTTCTTT.

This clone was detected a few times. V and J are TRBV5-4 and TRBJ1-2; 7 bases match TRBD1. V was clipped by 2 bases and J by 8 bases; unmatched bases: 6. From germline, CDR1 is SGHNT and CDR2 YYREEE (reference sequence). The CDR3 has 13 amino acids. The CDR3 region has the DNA TGTGCCAGCAGCTTACAGGGGATCGGGGGCTACACCTTC. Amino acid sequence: CASSLQGIGGYTF.

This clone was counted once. CDR3 coding DNA: TGTGCCAGCAGTGAAGCAAGGGGCGTGGGGACCCAGTACTTC. The encoded protein is CASSEARGVGTQYF. The chain couples TRBV6-1 to TRBJ2-5; TRBD1 is a possible D gene (5 bases). The CDR3 spans 14 residues. Trimming pared 0 bases from V and 7 bases from J, leaving 12 bases between. Germline values: CDR1 MNHNS, CDR2 SASEGT.

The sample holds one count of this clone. The CDR3 is CASSEAAGGSGNTIYF. The CDR3 DNA reads TGTGCCAGCAGTGAAGCGGCAGGGGGATCCGGAAACACCATATATTTT. The chain employs TRBV6-1 and TRBJ1-3, with TRBD1 matching 7 bases. Germline CDR1 MNHNS, CDR2 SASEGT. The junction had 6 bases not matched to a gene; V was cut back by 0 bases and J by 4 bases. This CDR3 spans 16 amino acids.

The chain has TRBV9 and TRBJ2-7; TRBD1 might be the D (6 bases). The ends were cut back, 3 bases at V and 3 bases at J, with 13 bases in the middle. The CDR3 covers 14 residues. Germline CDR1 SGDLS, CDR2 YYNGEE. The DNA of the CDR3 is TGTGCCAGCAGCGAACGGCAGGGACACTACGAGCAGTACTTC. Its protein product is CASSERQGHYEQYF.

The CDR3: CASSTRQGHQPQHF. In nucleotides, the CDR3 is TGTGCCAGTAGTACGCGACAGGGGCATCAGCCCCAGCATTTT. V usage is TRBV19 and J usage is TRBJ1-5; the match to TRBD1 covers 8 bases. Germline values: CDR1 LNHDA, CDR2 SQIVND (reference sequence). The CDR3 extends over 14 amino acids. V dropped 4 bases and J dropped 5; count of bases not matched to a gene: 4. The full variable domain, in which reference TRBV19 and TRBJ1-5 provide the parts outside the CDR3, is DGGITQSPKYLFRKEGQNVTLSCEQNLNHDAMYWYRQDPGQGLRLIYYSQIVNDFQKGDIAEGYSVSREKKESFPLTVTSAQKNPTAFYLCASSTRQGHQPQHFGDGTRLSIL.

DNA of the CDR3: TGTGCCAGCAGCGGGACAGGGCTCCCCTACAATGAGCAGTTCTTC. Its translation is CASSGTGLPYNEQFF. This sequence joins TRBV9 and TRBJ2-1; 8 nucleotides line up with TRBD1. V lost 3 bases to trimming and J lost 2 bases; unmatched junction nucleotides: 4. The CDR3 is 15 residues long. Looked up from germline, CDR1 is SGDLS and CDR2 is YYNGEE.

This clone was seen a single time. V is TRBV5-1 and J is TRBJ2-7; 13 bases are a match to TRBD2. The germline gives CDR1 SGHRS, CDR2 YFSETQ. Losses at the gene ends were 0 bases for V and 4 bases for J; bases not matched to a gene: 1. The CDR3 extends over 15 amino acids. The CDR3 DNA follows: TGCGCCAGCAGCTTGGGGACTAGCGGGAGTTACGAGCAGTACTTC. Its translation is CASSLGTSGSYEQYF. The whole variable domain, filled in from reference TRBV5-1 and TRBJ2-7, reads KAGVTQTPRYLIKTRGQQVTLSCSPISGHRSVSWYQQTPGQGLQFLFEYFSETQRNKGNFPGRFSGRQFSNSRSEMNVSTLELGDSALYLCASSLGTSGSYEQYFGPGTRLTVT.

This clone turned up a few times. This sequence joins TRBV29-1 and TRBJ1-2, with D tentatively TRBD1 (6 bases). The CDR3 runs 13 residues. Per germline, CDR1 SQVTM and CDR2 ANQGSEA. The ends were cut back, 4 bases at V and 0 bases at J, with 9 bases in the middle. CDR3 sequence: CSVATGPNYGYTF. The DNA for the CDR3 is TGCAGCGTTGCGACAGGACCTAACTATGGCTACACCTTC.

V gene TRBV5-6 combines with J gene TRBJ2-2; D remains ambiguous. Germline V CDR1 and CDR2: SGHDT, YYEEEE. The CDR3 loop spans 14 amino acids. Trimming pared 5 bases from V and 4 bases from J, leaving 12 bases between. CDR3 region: CASSPPQFTGELFF. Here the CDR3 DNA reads TGTGCCAGCAGTCCCCCCCAGTTCACCGGGGAGCTGTTTTTT.

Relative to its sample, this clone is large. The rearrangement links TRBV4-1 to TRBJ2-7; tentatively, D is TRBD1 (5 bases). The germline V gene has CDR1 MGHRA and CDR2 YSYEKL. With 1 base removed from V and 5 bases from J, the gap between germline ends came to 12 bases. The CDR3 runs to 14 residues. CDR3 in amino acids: CASSQGPRVDEQYF. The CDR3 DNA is TGCGCCAGCAGCCAAGGTCCCAGGGTGGACGAGCAGTACTTC.

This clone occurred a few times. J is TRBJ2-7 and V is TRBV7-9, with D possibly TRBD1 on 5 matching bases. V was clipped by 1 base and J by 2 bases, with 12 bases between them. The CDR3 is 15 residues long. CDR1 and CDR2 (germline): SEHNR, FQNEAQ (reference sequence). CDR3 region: CASSLGQGLTYEQYF. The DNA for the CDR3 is TGTGCCAGCAGCTTAGGGCAGGGCCTCACCTACGAGCAGTACTTC. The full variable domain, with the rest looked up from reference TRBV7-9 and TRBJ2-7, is DTGVSQNPRHKITKRGQNVTFRCDPISEHNRLYWYRQTLGQGPEFLTYFQNEAQLEKSRLLSDRFSAERPKGSFSTLEIQRTEQGDSAMYLCASSLGQGLTYEQYFGPGTRLTVT.

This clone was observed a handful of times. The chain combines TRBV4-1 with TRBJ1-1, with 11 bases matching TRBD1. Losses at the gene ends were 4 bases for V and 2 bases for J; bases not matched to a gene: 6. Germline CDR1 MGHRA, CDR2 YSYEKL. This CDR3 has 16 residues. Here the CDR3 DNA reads TGCGCCAGCAGCCTCGGACAGGGGGCTGGAAACACTGAAGCTTTCTTT. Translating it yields CASSLGQGAGNTEAFF.

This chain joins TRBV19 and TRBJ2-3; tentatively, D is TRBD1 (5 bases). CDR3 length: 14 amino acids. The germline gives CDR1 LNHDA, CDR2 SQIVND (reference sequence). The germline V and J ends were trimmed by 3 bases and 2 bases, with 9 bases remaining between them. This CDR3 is CASSIYRHTDTQYF. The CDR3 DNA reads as TGTGCCAGTAGTATTTACAGGCACACAGATACGCAGTATTTT.

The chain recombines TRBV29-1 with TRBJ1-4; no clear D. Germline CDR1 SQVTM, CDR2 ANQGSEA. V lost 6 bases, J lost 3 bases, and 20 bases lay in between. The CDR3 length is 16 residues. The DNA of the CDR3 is TGCAGCGTCCGGGAGAAAAAGCCTAGGGCTAATGAAAAACTGTTTTTT. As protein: CSVREKKPRANEKLFF.

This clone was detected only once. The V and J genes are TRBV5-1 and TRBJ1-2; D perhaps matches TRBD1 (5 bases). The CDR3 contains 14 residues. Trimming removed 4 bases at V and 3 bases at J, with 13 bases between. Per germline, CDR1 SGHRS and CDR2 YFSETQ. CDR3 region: CASSQDTAYYGYTF. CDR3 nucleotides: TGCGCCAGCAGCCAGGACACTGCCTACTATGGCTACACCTTC.

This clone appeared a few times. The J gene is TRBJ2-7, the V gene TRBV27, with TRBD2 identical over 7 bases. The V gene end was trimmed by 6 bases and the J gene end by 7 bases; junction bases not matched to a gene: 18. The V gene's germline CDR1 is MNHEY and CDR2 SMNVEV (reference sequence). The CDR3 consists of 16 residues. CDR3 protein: CASSFLRRGSPGEQYF. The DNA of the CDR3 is TGTGCCAGCAGCTTCTTACGGCGGGGGTCACCGGGGGAGCAGTACTTC.

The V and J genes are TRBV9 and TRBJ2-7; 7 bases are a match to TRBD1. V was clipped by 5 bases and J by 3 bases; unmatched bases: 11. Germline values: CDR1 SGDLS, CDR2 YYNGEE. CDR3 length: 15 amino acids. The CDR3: CASSPQGQTGYEQYF. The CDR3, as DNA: TGTGCCAGCAGTCCACAGGGACAGACTGGCTACGAGCAGTACTTC.

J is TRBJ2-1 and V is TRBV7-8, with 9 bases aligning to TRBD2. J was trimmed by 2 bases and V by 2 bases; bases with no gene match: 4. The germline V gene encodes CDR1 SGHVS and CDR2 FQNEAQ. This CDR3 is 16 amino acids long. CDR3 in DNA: TGTGCCAGCAGCTTATTTCCTAGCGGGGCCTACAATGAGCAGTTCTTC. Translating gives CASSLFPSGAYNEQFF.

CDR3 protein: CASSQTSGGETQYF. CDR3 nucleotides: TGTGCCAGCAGCCAGACTAGCGGGGGTGAGACCCAGTACTTC. The chain recombines TRBV7-9 with TRBJ2-5; 12 positions agree with TRBD2. There are 14 residues in the CDR3. V shed 5 bases and J 5 bases; nucleotides not matched to a gene: 3. Germline CDR1 SEHNR, CDR2 FQNEAQ (reference sequence).

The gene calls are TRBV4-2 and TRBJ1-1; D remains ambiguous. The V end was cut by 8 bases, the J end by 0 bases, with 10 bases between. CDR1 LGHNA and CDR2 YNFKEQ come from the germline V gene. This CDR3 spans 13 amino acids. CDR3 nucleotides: TGTGCCAGCGGGGAGTCAGTGAACACTGAAGCTTTCTTT. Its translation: CASGESVNTEAFF.

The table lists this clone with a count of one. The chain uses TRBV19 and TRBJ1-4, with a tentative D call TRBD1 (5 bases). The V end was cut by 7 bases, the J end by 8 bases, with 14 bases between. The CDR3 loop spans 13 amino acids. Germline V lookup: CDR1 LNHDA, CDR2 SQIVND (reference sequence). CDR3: CASNGRVGEKLFF. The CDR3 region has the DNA TGTGCCAGTAATGGCAGGGTAGGGGAAAAACTGTTTTTT. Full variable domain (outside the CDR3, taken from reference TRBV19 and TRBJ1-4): DGGITQSPKYLFRKEGQNVTLSCEQNLNHDAMYWYRQDPGQGLRLIYYSQIVNDFQKGDIAEGYSVSREKKESFPLTVTSAQKNPTAFYLCASNGRVGEKLFFGSGTQLSVL.

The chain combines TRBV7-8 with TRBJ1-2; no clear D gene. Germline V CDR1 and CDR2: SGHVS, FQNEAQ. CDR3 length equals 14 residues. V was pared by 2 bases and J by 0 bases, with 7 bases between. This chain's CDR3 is CASSLTDPNYGYTF. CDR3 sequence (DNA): TGTGCCAGCAGCTTAACAGACCCTAACTATGGCTACACCTTC.

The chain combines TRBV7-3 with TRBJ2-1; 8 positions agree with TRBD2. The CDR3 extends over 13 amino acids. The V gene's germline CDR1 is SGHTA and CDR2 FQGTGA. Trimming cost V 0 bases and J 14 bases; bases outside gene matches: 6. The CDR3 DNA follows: TGTGCCAGCAGCTTAACGTCGGGGGGGGGTAAGTTCTTC. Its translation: CASSLTSGGGKFF.

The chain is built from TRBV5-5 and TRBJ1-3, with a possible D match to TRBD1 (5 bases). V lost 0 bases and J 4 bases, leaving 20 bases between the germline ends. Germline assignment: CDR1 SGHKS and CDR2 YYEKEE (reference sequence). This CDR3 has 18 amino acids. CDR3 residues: CASSLEFFRGNLGNTIYF. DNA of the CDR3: TGTGCCAGCAGCTTGGAATTTTTTCGGGGGAATCTGGGAAACACCATATATTTT.

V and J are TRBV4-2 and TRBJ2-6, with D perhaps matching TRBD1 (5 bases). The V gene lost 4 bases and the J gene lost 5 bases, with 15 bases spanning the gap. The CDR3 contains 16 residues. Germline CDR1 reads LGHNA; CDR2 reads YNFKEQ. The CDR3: CASSPSSGPRANVLTF. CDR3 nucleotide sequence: TGTGCCAGCAGCCCGAGCTCAGGGCCTCGGGCCAACGTCCTGACTTTC.

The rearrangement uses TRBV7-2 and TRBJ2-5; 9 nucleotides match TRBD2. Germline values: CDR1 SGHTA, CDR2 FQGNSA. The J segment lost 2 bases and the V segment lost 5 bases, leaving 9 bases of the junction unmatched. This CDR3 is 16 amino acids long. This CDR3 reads CASSALGGGAQETQYF. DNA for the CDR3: TGTGCCAGCAGCGCCTTGGGCGGGGGGGCGCAAGAGACCCAGTACTTC.

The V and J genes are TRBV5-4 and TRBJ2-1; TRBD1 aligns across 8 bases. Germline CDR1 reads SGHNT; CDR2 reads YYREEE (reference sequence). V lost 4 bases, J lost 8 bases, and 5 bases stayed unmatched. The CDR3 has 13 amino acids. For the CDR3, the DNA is TGTGCCAGCAGCCTCAAGACAGGGGATGAGCAGTTCTTC. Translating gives CASSLKTGDEQFF.

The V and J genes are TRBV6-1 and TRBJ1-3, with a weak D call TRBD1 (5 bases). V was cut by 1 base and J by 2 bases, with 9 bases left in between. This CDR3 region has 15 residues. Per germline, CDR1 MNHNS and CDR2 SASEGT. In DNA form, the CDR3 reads TGTGCCAGCAGTGAAGGAACGGGGGCTGGAAACACCATATATTTT. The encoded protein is CASSEGTGAGNTIYF.

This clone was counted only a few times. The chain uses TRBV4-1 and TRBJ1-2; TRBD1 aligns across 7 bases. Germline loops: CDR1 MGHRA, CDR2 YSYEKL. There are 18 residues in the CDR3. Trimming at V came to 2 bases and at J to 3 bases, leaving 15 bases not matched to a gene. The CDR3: CASSQLGLGEGGDYGYTF. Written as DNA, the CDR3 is TGCGCCAGCAGCCAATTGGGTCTTGGGGAAGGGGGCGACTATGGCTACACCTTC.

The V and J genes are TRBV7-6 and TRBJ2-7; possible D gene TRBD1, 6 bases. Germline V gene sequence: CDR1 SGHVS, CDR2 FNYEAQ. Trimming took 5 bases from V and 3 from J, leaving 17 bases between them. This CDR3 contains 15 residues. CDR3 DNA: TGTGCCAGCAGCCCGACAGGACAGCCTCTCTACGAGCAGTACTTC. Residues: CASSPTGQPLYEQYF.

CDR3: CAISADRQNEKLFF. CDR3 nucleotides: TGTGCCATCAGTGCGGACAGACAGAATGAAAAACTGTTTTTT. This chain links TRBV10-3 with TRBJ1-4; D is possibly TRBD1 (6 bases). The V end was cut by 4 bases, the J end by 5 bases, with 11 bases between. Germline V lookup: CDR1 ENHRY, CDR2 SYGVKD. The CDR3 runs 14 residues.